A selection of T cell receptor beta chains follows, all from one sample in a study of T-cell reconstitution after alpha-beta-depleted transplantation in children. TCRdb itself ran the PCR reads through MiXCR, one entry per CDR3 protein. The repertoire holds tens of thousands of distinct CDR3 sequences, with around 7.9% as singletons. This specimen was PBMCs from the stem cell graft donor, taken from the stem cell graft. The receptors originated from a human donor who donated a stem cell graft to a child with acute lymphoblastic leukemia. CDR3s include the opening cysteine and the closing phenylalanine or tryptophan. Fields, in order: V gene, J gene, D gene, clone size, CDR3 protein, CDR3 DNA. The D gene is left open where the match is weak. Expanded clones are given a class, and other clones once, few, many or no size at all.

>TRBV7-9|TRBJ2-7|TRBD1|many
CASSRTGDEQYF
TGTGCCAGCAGCCGGACAGGGGACGAGCAGTACTTC
>TRBV19|TRBJ2-1|TRBD2|many
CASSNLAGYNEQFF
TGTGCCAGTAGTAACCTAGCGGGTTACAATGAGCAGTTCTTC
>TRBV18|TRBJ2-2|TRBD1|NA
CASSPTGASSTGELFF
TGTGCCAGCTCACCCACAGGGGCGTCGAGCACCGGGGAGCTGTTTTTT
>TRBV5-1|TRBJ1-1|NA|many
CASSSLGMNTEAFF
TGCGCCAGCAGCTCTCTCGGTATGAACACTGAAGCTTTCTTT
>TRBV12-3/TRBV12-4|TRBJ1-1|NA|many
CASSLGRRTEAFF
TGTGCCAGCAGTTTGGGTCGTCGAACTGAAGCTTTCTTT
>TRBV4-3|TRBJ2-7|TRBD2|few
CASSQDLAGNYEQYF
TGCGCCAGCAGCCAAGATTTAGCGGGCAACTACGAGCAGTACTTC
>TRBV5-5|TRBJ2-1|TRBD2|many
CASSFVGEGFNEQFF
TGTGCCAGCAGCTTTGTGGGGGAGGGGTTCAATGAGCAGTTCTTC
>TRBV5-1|TRBJ1-2|NA|many
CASSLRPIYGYTF
TGCGCCAGCAGCTTGAGACCCATCTATGGCTACACCTTC
>TRBV12-3/TRBV12-4|TRBJ1-2|NA|many
CASQTRGGENYGYTF
TGTGCCAGCCAAACCCGGGGAGGGGAGAACTATGGCTACACCTTC
>TRBV19|TRBJ2-7|NA|few
CASSIVIDYEQYF
TGTGCCAGTAGTATTGTCATCGACTACGAGCAGTACTTC
>TRBV4-3|TRBJ1-5|NA|many
CASSQDLDQPQHF
TGCGCCAGCAGCCAAGATCTAGATCAGCCCCAGCATTTT
>TRBV2|TRBJ2-7|NA|NA
CASSEVGTVSYEQYF
TGTGCCAGCAGTGAAGTAGGGACGGTCTCCTACGAGCAGTACTTC
>TRBV27|TRBJ1-1|NA|many
CASSLVGGYNTEAFF
TGTGCCAGCAGTTTAGTCGGGGGGTACAACACTGAAGCTTTCTTT
>TRBV7-8|TRBJ2-1|TRBD1|NA
CASRSRQGNEQFF
TGTGCCAGCAGAAGCAGACAGGGCAATGAGCAGTTCTTC
>TRBV29-1|TRBJ1-1|NA|NA
CSVDKGMNTEAFF
TGCAGCGTTGATAAGGGGATGAACACTGAAGCTTTCTTT
>TRBV11-3|TRBJ2-1|TRBD1|NA
CASSDRTGDNEQFF
TGTGCCAGCAGCGATCGAACAGGGGACAATGAGCAGTTCTTC
>TRBV15|TRBJ2-1|NA|many
CATSRDLWVNEQFF
TGTGCCACCAGCAGAGATCTCTGGGTAAATGAGCAGTTCTTC
>TRBV7-9|TRBJ2-5|TRBD1|NA
CASSSGQDLLGETQYF
TGTGCCAGCAGCTCCGGACAGGATTTGTTGGGGGAGACCCAGTACTTC
>TRBV14|TRBJ2-3|NA|NA
CASSQVQGRTDTQYF
TGTGCCAGCAGCCAAGTCCAGGGGAGGACAGATACGCAGTATTTT
>TRBV7-9|TRBJ2-2|NA|many
CASSSYKNTGELFF
TGTGCCAGCAGCTCGTACAAAAACACCGGGGAGCTGTTTTTT
>TRBV6-5|TRBJ2-7|TRBD2|many
CASSYPRGGQYF
TGTGCCAGCAGTTACCCCCGGGGGGGGCAGTACTTC
>TRBV4-2|TRBJ1-1|TRBD1|many
CASSQEDRGLTEAFF
TGTGCCAGCAGCCAAGAGGACAGGGGGCTTACTGAAGCTTTCTTT
>TRBV20-1|TRBJ1-1|NA|few
CSAPPHQGEATEAFF
TGCAGTGCTCCTCCCCACCAGGGTGAGGCCACTGAAGCTTTCTTT
>TRBV5-1|TRBJ2-3|TRBD2|many
CASSYGTITDTQYF
TGCGCCAGCAGCTACGGGACTATCACAGATACGCAGTATTTT
>TRBV20-1|TRBJ2-7|NA|many
CSAADGYEQYF
TGCAGTGCTGCCGACGGCTACGAGCAGTACTTC
>TRBV20-1|TRBJ2-5|TRBD2|many
CSASRTSGAYQETQYF
TGCAGTGCTAGCAGGACTAGCGGAGCGTACCAAGAGACCCAGTACTTC
>TRBV7-3|TRBJ2-6|NA|many
CASSLSSGKASGANVLTF
TGTGCCAGCAGCTTATCGTCAGGGAAGGCCTCTGGGGCCAACGTCCTGACTTTC
>TRBV28|TRBJ1-1|NA|many
CASSLTRGGAFF
TGTGCCAGCAGTTTAACCCGAGGGGGAGCTTTCTTT
>TRBV10-3|TRBJ2-7|NA|many
CAISGKDSLYEQYF
TGTGCCATCAGTGGGAAGGACAGCCTCTACGAGCAGTACTTC